This T cell receptor beta chain was sequenced in a study of T-cell memory formation after mild COVID-19. MiXCR was run by TCRdb on the 5' RACE reads, yielding one entry per CDR3 protein. This table holds about 13,000 distinct CDR3 sequences, 15% to 20% found once. Germline CDR1 and CDR2: SGHTA and FQGNSA. CDR3 length: 16 residues. Trimming left V 1 base short and J 0 bases short, with 10 bases between. The sample holds many counts of this clonotype. Antigen unknown. Study-level findings and limits: There was a balanced CD4/CD8 profile in clones contracting day 15 to 85, and later expanders leaned CD4+.

The sample consisted of PBMCs or a T cell subset sorted from them (not recorded which). The chain recombines TRBV7-2 with TRBJ2-4; D gene uncertain. The receptor was derived from a man younger than 30 who had mild COVID-19 (a few samples of this study predate the infection). Cell type and time point are not known. Written as DNA, the CDR3 is TGTGCCAGCAGCTTAGATAAGAGTAGAGCCAAAAACATTCAGTACTTC. Amino acid sequence: CASSLDKSRAKNIQYF.